Listed here are 25 T cell receptor beta chains from one sample, sequenced in a study of T cell repertoires in cytomegalovirus infection. No antigens are known for them. Via MiXCR, TCRdb re-called the reads, giving one row per CDR3 protein. The sample records some 590,000 distinct CDR3 sequences, 40% being singletons. Sequenced material: cultured PBMCs, taken from culture after CMV antigen stimulation. These receptors all stem from a human donor in good health (CMV status not recorded). Some clones in this sample may be carry-over from other donors' samples.

V and J are TRBV6-1 and TRBJ2-7; the D is unclear. V lost 5 bases and J lost 3, with 5 bases in between. The CDR3 is 11 amino acids. Germline CDR1 MNHNS, CDR2 SASEGT. The CDR3 reads CASSHHYEQYF. For the CDR3, the DNA is TGTGCCAGCAGTCATCACTACGAGCAGTACTTC.

This clonotype was seen a handful of times. This chain joins TRBV28 and TRBJ2-3, with 11 bases matching TRBD2. Germline CDR1 MDHEN, CDR2 SYDVKM. The CDR3 has 15 residues. Unmatched junction bases numbered 5, after V lost 4 bases and J lost 5 bases. CDR3 bases: TGTGCCAGCAGTTACCCCGGGACTAGCGGAGATACGCAGTATTTT. Its protein is CASSYPGTSGDTQYF.

The chain recombines TRBV7-2 with TRBJ2-3, with 9 nucleotides matching TRBD2. With 2 bases clipped from V and 2 bases from J, the junction kept 14 bases outside the gene matches. The CDR3 length is 19 residues. Germline CDR1 reads SGHTA; CDR2 reads FQGNSA. The CDR3 DNA sequence: TGTGCCAGCAGCTTAAGCCCTGGAAGTGCTAGCGGGACCACAGATACGCAGTATTTT. As protein: CASSLSPGSASGTTDTQYF.

This clonotype was counted a few times. V usage is TRBV18 and J usage is TRBJ1-1, with a weak D call TRBD1 (5 bases). Between the trimmed V and J ends, which lost 0 bases and 1 base, there was a span of 12 bases. There are 16 residues in the CDR3. The germline gives CDR1 KGHSH, CDR2 LQKENI. CDR3 sequence reads: CASSPPLGGTNTEAFF. As DNA, the CDR3 is TGTGCCAGCTCACCACCACTCGGGGGTACGAACACTGAAGCTTTCTTT.

In this sample, this clonotype turned up a few times. This chain joins TRBV27 and TRBJ1-3; D is ambiguous. CDR1 and CDR2 from the germline V gene are MNHEY and SMNVEV (reference sequence). The CDR3 spans 10 residues. V lost 8 bases, J lost 11 bases, and 10 bases lay in between. CDR3 nucleotides: TGTGCCAGCTTGACCGGTCCCATATATTTT. Its protein is CASLTGPIYF.

This clonotype came up a few times. This chain connects TRBV5-4 to TRBJ1-1, with D possibly matching TRBD1 (6 bases). This CDR3 has 14 residues. V was shortened by 4 bases and J by 2 bases, with 12 bases between the two germline ends. CDR1 is SGHNT and CDR2 is YYREEE in the germline V gene (reference sequence). The CDR3 sequence is CASSIGQINTEAFF. The CDR3 DNA reads as TGTGCCAGCAGCATCGGACAGATAAACACTGAAGCTTTCTTT.

There are a few counts of this clonotype. V and J are TRBV12-3 or TRBV12-4 and TRBJ2-5; the D gene is possibly TRBD2 (6 bases). V was pared by 5 bases and J by 1 base, with 17 bases between. CDR3 length: 16 amino acids. CDR3 sequence (DNA): TGTGCCAGCAGTACCCGGAATAGCGGAATCCAAGAGACCCAGTACTTC. Amino acids: CASSTRNSGIQETQYF.

This chain connects TRBV12-3 or TRBV12-4 to TRBJ1-6, with D perhaps matching TRBD1 (5 bases). Trimming pared 7 bases from V and 7 bases from J, leaving 11 bases between. CDR3 length: 13 residues. The CDR3: CASNGAANSPLHF. The CDR3 coding sequence is TGTGCCAGCAACGGGGCGGCGAATTCACCCCTCCACTTT.

The V call is TRBV24-1, the J call TRBJ2-7, with 7 bases that match TRBD1. Per the germline V gene, CDR1 is KGHDR and CDR2 is SFDVKD. There are 14 residues in the CDR3. V shed 4 bases, J shed 2 bases, and the junction held 4 bases outside the gene matches. DNA for the CDR3: TGTGCCACCAGTGACCCGGGACAGCCCTACGAGCAGTACTTC. This sequence encodes CATSDPGQPYEQYF.

V is TRBV6-6 and J is TRBJ2-7; TRBD2 agrees at 7 bases. Germline assignment: CDR1 MNHNY and CDR2 SVGAGI (reference sequence). V lost 5 bases, J lost 6 bases, and 10 bases stayed unmatched. This CDR3 is 14 amino acids long. In nucleotides, the CDR3 is TGTGCCAGCAGTCAGCGGGAACCCCGGGGCGAGCAGTACTTC. This encodes CASSQREPRGEQYF.

Ten or more counts support this clonotype. The chain has TRBV7-8 and TRBJ2-3; D might be TRBD2 (5 bases). Germline V gene data show CDR1 as SGHVS and CDR2 as FQNEAQ. Trimming shortened V by 1 base and J by 4 bases, and 18 bases separated the two germline ends. The length of the CDR3 is 17 residues. Written as DNA, the CDR3 is TGTGCCAGCAGCTTAGTTGCCACGAGGGCCGGGGCAGATACGCAGTATTTT. It encodes CASSLVATRAGADTQYF.

This chain joins TRBV7-2 and TRBJ2-1, with TRBD2 matching over 8 bases. After removal of 0 bases from V and 8 bases from J, the junction contained 9 bases not matched to a gene. CDR1 is SGHTA, CDR2 FQGNSA, per germline. The CDR3 sequence is 16 residues long. The CDR3 protein is CASSLARSGRGDEQFF. CDR3 nucleotide sequence: TGTGCCAGCAGCTTAGCGAGAAGCGGGAGAGGCGATGAGCAGTTCTTC.

This clonotype was seen only a few times. The rearrangement uses TRBV7-2 and TRBJ2-3, with D uncertain. CDR1 and CDR2 from the germline V gene are SGHTA and FQGNSA. The V gene lost 0 bases and the J gene lost 6 bases, with 10 bases spanning the gap. This CDR3 spans 14 amino acids. CDR3 coding DNA: TGTGCCAGCAGCTTAGCTAGGAGTAGTGATACGCAGTATTTT. It is translated as CASSLARSSDTQYF.

This clonotype was detected a few times. V is TRBV5-4 and J is TRBJ2-4; the D is unclear. Germline assignment: CDR1 SGHNT and CDR2 YYREEE (reference sequence). V was clipped by 9 bases and J by 2 bases, with 12 bases between them. The CDR3 runs to 13 residues. CDR3 sequence (DNA): TGTGCCACTTCAAGGGTCCCCAAAAACATTCAGTACTTC. Its protein is CATSRVPKNIQYF.

This clonotype has just a few counts. V usage is TRBV6-2 or TRBV6-3 and J usage is TRBJ2-7; 10 nucleotides align to TRBD1. Germline loops: CDR1 MNHEY, CDR2 SVGEGT. V trimming: 5 bases; J trimming: 4 bases; junction bases outside the gene matches: 11. CDR3 length equals 16 residues. CDR3 amino acids: CASSKSPGQGFYEQYF. CDR3 sequence (DNA): TGTGCCAGCAGTAAATCTCCGGGACAGGGGTTTTACGAGCAGTACTTC.

V gene TRBV2 combines with J gene TRBJ2-7; D is unclear. The CDR3 consists of 15 residues. Trimming left V 1 base short and J 2 bases short, with 12 bases between. Germline assignment: CDR1 SNHLY and CDR2 FYNNEI. The CDR3 nucleotides read TGTGCCAGCAGTGAAGGGGGTGGGCCACCCTACGAGCAGTACTTC. Protein sequence: CASSEGGGPPYEQYF.

The rearrangement joins TRBV11-2 to TRBJ2-4; perhaps TRBD2 as D (6 bases). The germline gives CDR1 SGHAT, CDR2 FQNNGV. The length of the CDR3 is 19 residues. The V and J ends lost 1 base and 2 bases respectively, with 21 bases between them. In DNA, the CDR3 is TGTGCCAGCAGCTTAGCCCCCTATAGCGGAGGGCCAACCAAAAACATTCAGTACTTC. This translates into CASSLAPYSGGPTKNIQYF.

This clonotype was found a few times. V and J are TRBV7-2 and TRBJ1-1; D remains ambiguous. CDR3 size: 13 residues. Trimming pared 0 bases from V and 6 bases from J, leaving 8 bases between. Per the germline V gene, CDR1 is SGHTA and CDR2 is FQGNSA. The DNA for the CDR3 is TGTGCCAGCAGCTTAGCGACCCGCGCTGAAGCTTTCTTT. Its protein is CASSLATRAEAFF.

This clonotype was seen a handful of times. The V and J genes are TRBV12-3 or TRBV12-4 and TRBJ1-5; 7 bases align to TRBD1. The ends lost 5 bases at V and 0 bases at J; junction bases unmatched: 7. This CDR3 has 16 amino acids. The CDR3 bases are TGTGCCAGCAGTCGGGACAGTTGGTATAGCAATCAGCCCCAGCATTTT. Translation gives CASSRDSWYSNQPQHF.

This clonotype was seen a handful of times. The rearrangement links TRBV27 to TRBJ1-6; D unresolved. V was clipped by 7 bases and J by 12 bases, with 13 bases between them. CDR1 is MNHEY and CDR2 is SMNVEV in the germline V gene (reference sequence). The CDR3 length is 12 residues. CDR3 sequence (DNA): TGTGCCAGCACTACTGGTTGGGGACCCCTCCACTTT. This gives the protein CASTTGWGPLHF.

The rearrangement joins TRBV6-1 to TRBJ1-6, with D unresolved. V was clipped by 0 bases and J by 9 bases, with 9 bases between them. CDR1 is MNHNS, CDR2 SASEGT, per germline. CDR3 size: 14 residues. The CDR3 region is CASSEALRSSPLHF. The CDR3 bases are TGTGCCAGCAGTGAAGCGCTTCGGAGTTCACCCCTCCACTTT.

A few counts support this clonotype. This chain uses TRBV27 with TRBJ2-3; 8 nucleotides agree with TRBD2. Germline CDR1 is MNHEY and CDR2 is SMNVEV (reference sequence). Germline trimming cut 6 bases from V and 2 bases from J; bases unmatched to any gene: 7. This CDR3 is 15 amino acids long. The CDR3 region is CASRRISGDTDTQYF. CDR3 nucleotides: TGTGCCAGCAGGAGAATTAGCGGGGACACAGATACGCAGTATTTT.

The chain combines TRBV12-3 or TRBV12-4 with TRBJ1-2, with no clear D. This CDR3 comprises 11 residues. V lost 5 bases to trimming and J lost 3 bases, with 4 bases between them. The CDR3: CASSADYGYTF. For the CDR3, the DNA is TGTGCCAGCAGTGCCGACTATGGCTACACCTTC.

The CDR3 spells CASTVGDLAYEQYF. CDR3 bases: TGTGCCAGCACCGTCGGGGACCTCGCCTACGAGCAGTACTTC. The chain uses TRBV2 and TRBJ2-7; D is tentatively TRBD1 or TRBD2 (5 bases each). Trimming cost V 7 bases and J 2 bases, with 15 bases left between them. This CDR3 has 14 amino acids. CDR1 is SNHLY, CDR2 FYNNEI, per germline.

This clonotype has just a few counts. This rearrangement joins TRBV7-2 to TRBJ2-7; D gene unclear. Germline V gene sequence: CDR1 SGHTA, CDR2 FQGNSA. The CDR3 extends over 15 amino acids. V gave up 4 bases and J gave up 6 bases, with 19 bases separating them. CDR3 sequence reads: CASSYTVGWESEQYF. In DNA, the CDR3 is TGTGCCAGCAGCTACACCGTTGGCTGGGAAAGCGAGCAGTACTTC.